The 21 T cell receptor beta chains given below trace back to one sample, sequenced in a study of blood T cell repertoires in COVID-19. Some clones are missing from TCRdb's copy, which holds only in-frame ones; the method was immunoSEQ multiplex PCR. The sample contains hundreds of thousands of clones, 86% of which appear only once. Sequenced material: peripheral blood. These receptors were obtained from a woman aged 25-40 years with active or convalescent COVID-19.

CDR3 in DNA: TGTGCCAGCAGGGGCCGGGGGACAGGAGTAGCACCCCTCCACTTT. Translating it yields CASRGRGTGVAPLHF. V and J are TRBV7-8 and TRBJ1-6; 8 nucleotides match TRBD1. Germline CDR1 SGHVS, CDR2 FQNEAQ. The CDR3 sequence is 15 residues long. V shed 6 bases and J 11 bases; nucleotides not matched to a gene: 12.

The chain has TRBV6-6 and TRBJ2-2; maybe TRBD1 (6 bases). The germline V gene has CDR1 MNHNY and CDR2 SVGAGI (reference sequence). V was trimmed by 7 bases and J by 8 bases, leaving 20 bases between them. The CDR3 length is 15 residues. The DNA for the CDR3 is TGTGCCAGCACCAATACTCGCAGGGGTGGGGGGGAGCTGTTTTTT. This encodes CASTNTRRGGGELFF.

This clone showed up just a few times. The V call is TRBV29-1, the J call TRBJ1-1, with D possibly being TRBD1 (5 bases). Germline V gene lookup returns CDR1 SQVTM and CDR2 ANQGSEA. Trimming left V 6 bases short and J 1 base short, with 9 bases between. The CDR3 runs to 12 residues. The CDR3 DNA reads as TGCAGCGTACCGACAGAGAACACTGAAGCTTTCTTT. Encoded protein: CSVPTENTEAFF.

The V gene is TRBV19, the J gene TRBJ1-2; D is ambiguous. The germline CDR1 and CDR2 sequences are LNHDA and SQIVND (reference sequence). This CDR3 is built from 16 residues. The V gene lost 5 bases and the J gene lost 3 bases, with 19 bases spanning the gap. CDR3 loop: CASSVRIGEWDYGYTF. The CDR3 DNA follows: TGTGCCAGTAGTGTCCGCATCGGGGAATGGGACTATGGCTACACCTTC.

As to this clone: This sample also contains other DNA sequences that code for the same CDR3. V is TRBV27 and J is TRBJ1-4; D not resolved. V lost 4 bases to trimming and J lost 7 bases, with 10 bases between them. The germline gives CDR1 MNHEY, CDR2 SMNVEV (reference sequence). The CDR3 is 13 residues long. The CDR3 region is CASSSGGREKLFF. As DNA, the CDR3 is TGTGCCAGCAGTTCCGGCGGTCGTGAAAAACTGTTTTTT.

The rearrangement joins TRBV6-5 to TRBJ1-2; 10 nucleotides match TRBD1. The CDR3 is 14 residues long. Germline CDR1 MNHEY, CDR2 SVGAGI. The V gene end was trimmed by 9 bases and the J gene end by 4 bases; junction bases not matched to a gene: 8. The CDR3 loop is CASSRGQGFYGYTF. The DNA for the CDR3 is TGTGCCAGTTCCCGGGGACAGGGGTTCTATGGCTACACCTTC.

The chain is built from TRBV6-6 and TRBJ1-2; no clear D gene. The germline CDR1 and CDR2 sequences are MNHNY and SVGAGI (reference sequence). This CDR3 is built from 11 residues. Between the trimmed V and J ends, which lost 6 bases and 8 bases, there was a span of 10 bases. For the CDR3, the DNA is TGTGCCAGCAGCTTACTAGGGGGCTACACCTTC. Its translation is CASSLLGGYTF.

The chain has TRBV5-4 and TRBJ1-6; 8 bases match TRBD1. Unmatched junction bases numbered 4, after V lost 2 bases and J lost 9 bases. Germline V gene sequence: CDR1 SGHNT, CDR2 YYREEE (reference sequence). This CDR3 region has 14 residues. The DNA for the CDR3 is TGTGCCAGCAGCTTAGGACAGGGTAGTTCACCCCTCCACTTT. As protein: CASSLGQGSSPLHF.

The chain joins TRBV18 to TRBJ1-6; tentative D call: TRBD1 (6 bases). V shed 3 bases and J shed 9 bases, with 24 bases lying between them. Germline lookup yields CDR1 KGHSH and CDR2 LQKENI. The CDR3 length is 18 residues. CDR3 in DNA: TGTGCCAGCTCACCCCTGCCGCTCTCCAGGGGAAGTGGTTCACCCCTCCACTTT. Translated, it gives CASSPLPLSRGSGSPLHF.

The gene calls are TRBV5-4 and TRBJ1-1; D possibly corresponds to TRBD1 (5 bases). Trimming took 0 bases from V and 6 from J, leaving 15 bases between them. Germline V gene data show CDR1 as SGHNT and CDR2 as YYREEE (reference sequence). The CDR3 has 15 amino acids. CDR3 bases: TGTGCCAGCAGCTTGGTCGGCAGGGAGGGTTCTGAAGCTTTCTTT. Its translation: CASSLVGREGSEAFF.

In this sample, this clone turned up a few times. CDR3 in amino acids: CASTTGTGGSRGNTIYF. The CDR3 bases are TGTGCCAGCACCACCGGGACAGGGGGTAGTAGGGGAAACACCATATATTTT. The gene calls are TRBV2 and TRBJ1-3, with 11 bases that match TRBD1. Germline values: CDR1 SNHLY, CDR2 FYNNEI. CDR3 length equals 17 residues. V trimming: 7 bases; J trimming: 4 bases; junction bases outside the gene matches: 12.

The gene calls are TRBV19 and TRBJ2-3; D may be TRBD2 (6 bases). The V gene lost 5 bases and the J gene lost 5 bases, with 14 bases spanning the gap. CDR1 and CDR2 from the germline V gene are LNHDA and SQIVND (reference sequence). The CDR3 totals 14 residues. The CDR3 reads CASSARESRDTQYF. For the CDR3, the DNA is TGTGCCAGTAGTGCCCGGGAGTCAAGAGATACGCAGTATTTT.

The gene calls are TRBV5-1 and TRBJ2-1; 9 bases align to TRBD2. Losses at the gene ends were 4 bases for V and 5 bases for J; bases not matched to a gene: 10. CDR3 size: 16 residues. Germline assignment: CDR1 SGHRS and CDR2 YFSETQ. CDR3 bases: TGCGCCAGCAGCCCTAGTCCAGCGGGAGGAGACAATGAGCAGTTCTTC. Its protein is CASSPSPAGGDNEQFF.

The DNA for the CDR3 is TGTGCCAGCAGCTTAAGGCTAGCGGGAGCCTACGAGCAGTACTTC. Translated, it gives CASSLRLAGAYEQYF. This chain connects TRBV7-9 to TRBJ2-7; 10 nucleotides agree with TRBD2. Germline V gene data show CDR1 as SEHNR and CDR2 as FQNEAQ (reference sequence). The trim removed 2 bases at V and 2 bases at J, leaving 3 bases unmatched. This CDR3 contains 15 residues.

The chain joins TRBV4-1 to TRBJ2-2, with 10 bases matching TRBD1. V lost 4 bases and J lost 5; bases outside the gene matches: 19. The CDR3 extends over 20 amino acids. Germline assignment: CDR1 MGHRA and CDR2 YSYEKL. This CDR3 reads CASSLLLGDRGQGTTGELFF. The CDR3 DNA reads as TGCGCCAGCAGCCTCTTATTAGGCGACCGGGGACAGGGGACTACCGGGGAGCTGTTTTTT.

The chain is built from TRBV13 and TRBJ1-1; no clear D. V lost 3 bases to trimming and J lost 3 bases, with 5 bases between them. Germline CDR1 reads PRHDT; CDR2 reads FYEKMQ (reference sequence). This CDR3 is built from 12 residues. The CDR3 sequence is CASSFQDTEAFF. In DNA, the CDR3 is TGTGCCAGCAGCTTTCAGGACACTGAAGCTTTCTTT.

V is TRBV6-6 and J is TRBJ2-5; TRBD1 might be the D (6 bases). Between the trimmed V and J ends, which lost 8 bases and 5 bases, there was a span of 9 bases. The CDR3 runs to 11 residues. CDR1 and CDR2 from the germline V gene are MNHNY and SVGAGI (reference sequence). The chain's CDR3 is CASGRGETQYF. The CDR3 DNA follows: TGTGCCAGCGGAAGGGGGGAGACCCAGTACTTC.

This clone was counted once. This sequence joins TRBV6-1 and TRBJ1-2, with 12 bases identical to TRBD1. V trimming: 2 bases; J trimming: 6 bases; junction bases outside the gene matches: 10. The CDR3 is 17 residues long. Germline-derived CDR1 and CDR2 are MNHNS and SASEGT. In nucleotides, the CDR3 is TGTGCCAGCAGTGAAACCGGGACAGGGGGCGTCATCGATGGCTACACCTTC. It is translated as CASSETGTGGVIDGYTF.

The CDR3 loop is CASSLGTGQPQHF. CDR3 bases: TGTGCCAGCAGCTTGGGGACAGGTCAGCCCCAGCATTTT. This sequence joins TRBV5-8 and TRBJ1-5; 7 bases map to TRBD1. CDR3 length equals 13 residues. Unmatched junction bases numbered 0, after V lost 0 bases and J lost 6 bases. Germline assignment: CDR1 SGHTS and CDR2 YDEGEE.

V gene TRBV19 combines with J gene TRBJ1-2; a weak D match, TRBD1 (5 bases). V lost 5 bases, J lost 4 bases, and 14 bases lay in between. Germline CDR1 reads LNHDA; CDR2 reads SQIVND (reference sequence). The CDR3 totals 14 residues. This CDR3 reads CASSLLTGGYGYTF. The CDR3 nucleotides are TGTGCCAGTAGTCTGCTGACGGGGGGCTATGGCTACACCTTC.

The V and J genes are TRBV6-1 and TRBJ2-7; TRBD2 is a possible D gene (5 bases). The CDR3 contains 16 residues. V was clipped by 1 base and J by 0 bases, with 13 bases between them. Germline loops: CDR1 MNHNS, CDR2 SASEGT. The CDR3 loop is CASSEVGVFLSYEQYF. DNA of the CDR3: TGTGCCAGCAGTGAAGTCGGGGTTTTCCTCTCCTACGAGCAGTACTTC.